What follows are 17 T cell receptor beta chains derived from one specimen sequenced in a study of vaccination effects on CD4 cells after COVID-19. Their specific antigens are unknown. Viral peptide pool expansion of antigen-specific CD4+ T cells preceded sequencing in the ViraFEST assay. The culture ran for 10 to 11 days, and then CD4+ T cells were isolated. Neither prior SARS-CoV-2 infection nor positive nucleocapsid antibodies were present in the vaccine recipients. Profiling relied on immunoSEQ multiplex PCR, and the TCRdb table lists in-frame clones only, not all of them. The sample holds around 25,000 clones; 55% to 80% are singletons and the top ten take 5%. The sequenced sample was CD4+ T cells from PBMCs cultured with SARS-CoV-2 spike peptides, obtained before COVID-19 vaccination. The receptors originated from a human donor who received a COVID-19 vaccine.

V is TRBV6-5 and J is TRBJ1-4; weak D call: TRBD1 (5 bases). Germline V gives CDR1 MNHEY, CDR2 SVGAGI. The CDR3 totals 15 residues. V lost 8 bases and J lost 0, with 13 bases in between. The CDR3 sequence is CASWGRDATNEKLFF. The CDR3 bases are TGTGCCAGCTGGGGCAGGGACGCAACTAATGAAAAACTGTTTTTT.

CDR3 coding DNA: TGTGCCAGCAGCCAAGATCAGAGCACAGATACGCAGTATTTT. Translated: CASSQDQSTDTQYF. J is TRBJ2-3 and V is TRBV3-1 (or the pseudogene TRBV3-2); no reliable D call. The V end was cut by 0 bases, the J end by 0 bases, with 4 bases between. There are 14 residues in the CDR3. Germline V gene data show CDR1 as LGHDT and CDR2 as YNNKEL (reference sequence).

The rearrangement joins TRBV25-1 to TRBJ2-1, with 10 bases lining up with TRBD2. Germline values: CDR1 MGHDK, CDR2 SYGVNS. The CDR3 is 15 residues long. After removal of 8 bases from V and 2 bases from J, the junction contained 6 bases not matched to a gene. In DNA, the CDR3 is TGTGCCAGCTCGATAGCGGGAGGCACCTACAATGAGCAGTTCTTC. This gives the protein CASSIAGGTYNEQFF. The full variable domain, completed using reference TRBV25-1 and TRBJ2-1, is EADIYQTPRYLVIGTGKKITLECSQTMGHDKMYWYQQDPGMELHLIHYSYGVNSTEKGDLSSESTVSRIRTEHFPLTLESARPSHTSQYLCASSIAGGTYNEQFFGPGTRLTVL.

V usage is TRBV7-7 and J usage is TRBJ2-2; either TRBD1 or TRBD2 may supply D (5 bases each). The germline V gene encodes CDR1 SSHAT and CDR2 FNYEAQ (reference sequence). Trimming stripped 4 bases from V and 5 bases from J, with 11 bases between. The CDR3 extends over 14 amino acids. The chain's CDR3 is CASSSTRETGELFF. In DNA form, the CDR3 reads TGTGCCAGCAGCTCTACCAGGGAGACCGGGGAGCTGTTTTTT.

The CDR3 sequence is CASSLRETQYF. The CDR3 bases are TGTGCCAGCTCACTTAGGGAGACCCAGTACTTC. The V gene is TRBV18, the J gene TRBJ2-5; D unclear. V was cut by 4 bases and J by 5 bases, with 5 bases left in between. CDR3 size: 11 residues. The germline CDR1 and CDR2 sequences are KGHSH and LQKENI.

This rearrangement joins TRBV13 to TRBJ2-5, with D possibly being TRBD2 (5 bases). CDR3 length: 14 residues. Per the germline V gene, CDR1 is PRHDT and CDR2 is FYEKMQ (reference sequence). V was clipped by 3 bases and J by 2 bases, with 10 bases between them. For the CDR3, the DNA is TGTGCCAGCAGCTTTCTAGCAGAGCAAGAGACCCAGTACTTC. It encodes CASSFLAEQETQYF. Looking up the rest from reference TRBV13 and TRBJ2-5 gives the full variable domain: AAGVIQSPRHLIKEKRETATLKCYPIPRHDTVYWYQQGPGQDPQFLISFYEKMQSDKGSIPDRFSAQQFSDYHSELNMSSLELGDSALYFCASSFLAEQETQYFGPGTRLLVL.

The genes are TRBV10-1 and TRBJ2-2; possible D gene TRBD2, 6 bases. CDR3 length: 13 amino acids. Germline V lookup: CDR1 WNHNN, CDR2 SYGVQD (reference sequence). Trimming removed 5 bases at V and 6 bases at J, with 10 bases between. CDR3: CASSFGGAGELFF. The CDR3 DNA is TGCGCCAGCAGTTTCGGGGGTGCCGGGGAGCTGTTTTTT.

The chain uses TRBV3-1 (or the pseudogene TRBV3-2) and TRBJ2-1; 8 bases map to TRBD2. With 3 bases clipped from V and 1 base from J, the junction kept 8 bases outside the gene matches. Germline V lookup: CDR1 LGHDT, CDR2 YNNKEL (reference sequence). This CDR3 is built from 17 residues. The CDR3 DNA reads as TGTGCCAGCAGCCAGGAGCGGGGGTTTGGGTCCTACAATGAGCAGTTCTTC. This sequence encodes CASSQERGFGSYNEQFF.

The V call is TRBV6-1, the J call TRBJ2-1; 10 nucleotides align to TRBD2. The CDR3 length is 16 residues. V trimming: 2 bases; J trimming: 9 bases; junction bases outside the gene matches: 10. In germline, CDR1 is MNHNS, CDR2 SASEGT. The CDR3 is CASSEIGTSENSEQFF. The CDR3 DNA is TGTGCCAGCAGTGAAATCGGGACTAGCGAGAATAGTGAGCAGTTCTTC.

The rearrangement uses TRBV5-1 and TRBJ2-3, with 7 bases lining up with TRBD2. Per the germline V gene, CDR1 is SGHRS and CDR2 is YFSETQ. The length of the CDR3 is 16 residues. The V and J ends lost 0 bases and 5 bases, in that order; junction bases with no gene match: 9. As DNA, the CDR3 is TGCGCCAGCAGCTTGGGCCTGAGCGGGACGGGAGATACGCAGTATTTT. This translates into CASSLGLSGTGDTQYF.

V gene TRBV20-1 combines with J gene TRBJ2-1; D possibly matches TRBD1 or TRBD2 (5 bases each). This CDR3 is built from 13 residues. Per germline, CDR1 DFQATT and CDR2 SNEGSKA (reference sequence). Trimming stripped 3 bases from V and 7 bases from J, with 13 bases between. The CDR3 bases are TGCAGTGCTAGTAGGGGAGTTGTAAATGAGCAGTTCTTC. This gives the protein CSASRGVVNEQFF.

This chain uses TRBV7-9 with TRBJ2-4, with 8 bases lining up with TRBD1. There are 15 residues in the CDR3. The germline gives CDR1 SEHNR, CDR2 FQNEAQ (reference sequence). Trimming took 1 base from V and 4 from J; bases not matched to a gene: 3. This CDR3 is CASSLVQGVKNIQYF. The CDR3 coding sequence is TGTGCCAGCAGCTTAGTACAGGGGGTAAAAAACATTCAGTACTTC.

The chain carries TRBV7-2 and TRBJ2-2; 8 bases map to TRBD2. The junction had 17 bases not matched to a gene; V was cut back by 8 bases and J by 6 bases. The CDR3 is 17 residues long. The V gene's germline CDR1 is SGHTA and CDR2 FQGNSA. The CDR3 region has the DNA TGTGCCAGCCACCCGCCCGGTGGACTAGCCCTGGCCGGGGAGCTGTTTTTT. Translating gives CASHPPGGLALAGELFF.

The chain couples TRBV18 to TRBJ2-1; weak D call: TRBD2 (5 bases). V lost 2 bases to trimming and J lost 14 bases, with 13 bases between them. This CDR3 contains 12 residues. Looked up from germline, CDR1 is KGHSH and CDR2 is LQKENI. The CDR3 DNA reads as TGTGCCAGCTCACCATTCGGAGGTCGTGAGTTCTTC. Encoded protein: CASSPFGGREFF.

This chain joins TRBV3-1 (or the pseudogene TRBV3-2) and TRBJ2-4, with no clear D. Trimming shortened V by 4 bases and J by 7 bases, and 11 bases separated the two germline ends. The CDR3 has 13 amino acids. Germline V gene lookup returns CDR1 LGHDT and CDR2 YNNKEL (reference sequence). CDR3 bases: TGTGCCAGCAGCCCCTTCCTAGATAACATTCAGTACTTC. Encoded protein: CASSPFLDNIQYF.

This chain uses TRBV5-1 with TRBJ1-2; 9 positions match TRBD1. The CDR3 is 15 amino acids. Per the germline V gene, CDR1 is SGHRS and CDR2 is YFSETQ. V dropped 4 bases and J dropped 6; count of bases not matched to a gene: 10. The CDR3 bases are TGCGCCAGCAGCCCAACCACAGGGGGCTTGGATGGCTACACCTTC. Amino acids: CASSPTTGGLDGYTF.

V usage is TRBV30 and J usage is TRBJ2-7; 10 bases align to TRBD1. The CDR3 sequence is 12 residues long. In germline, CDR1 is GTSNPN, CDR2 SVGIG (reference sequence). The V segment lost 6 bases and the J segment 3 bases; nucleotides outside the gene matches: 2. The CDR3, as DNA: TGTGCCTGCGGGACAGGGGACTACGAGCAGTACTTC. Translation gives CACGTGDYEQYF.